Following are 20 T cell receptor beta chains from one sample sequenced in a study of blood T cells in healthy people across ages. For the second PCR, which ran for roughly 6 to 11 cycles, a sample-barcoded 5' primer and a J-beta primer mix were used. TCRdb reprocessed the 5' RACE reads with MiXCR, giving one entry per CDR3 protein. The repertoire holds more than 900,000 distinct CDR3 sequences, almost 25% seen once, with about 0.69% in the top ten. The sample also formed part of further work on T cells of mothers and their children.

Sequencing input: blood. These receptors originate from a girl aged 2 to 9 in good health.

This clonotype was counted only a few times. The V call is TRBV29-1, the J call TRBJ1-2, with a tentative D call TRBD1 (6 bases). This CDR3 region has 12 residues. Germline V gene sequence: CDR1 SQVTM, CDR2 ANQGSEA. The V end lost 3 bases, the J end lost 2 bases, and 7 bases lay between the germline ends. CDR3 DNA sequence: TGCAGCGTTGACGACAGGAACTATGGCTACACCTTC. Translation gives CSVDDRNYGYTF.

This clonotype was seen a few times. Mismatch with germline at one junction end may stem from a read error. This rearrangement joins TRBV9 to TRBJ2-5, with a possible D match to TRBD1 (6 bases). This CDR3 is 16 amino acids long. Germline loops: CDR1 SGDLS, CDR2 YYNGEE. CDR3 amino acids: CASSPHLQGKGEIQYF. DNA of the CDR3: TGTGCCAGCAGCCCCCATTTGCAAGGGAAGGGGGAGATCCAGTACTTC.

The chain couples TRBV7-9 to TRBJ2-7; 9 nucleotides match TRBD1. From germline, CDR1 is SEHNR and CDR2 FQNEAQ (reference sequence). The V segment lost 4 bases and the J segment 5 bases; nucleotides outside the gene matches: 9. CDR3 length equals 15 residues. The DNA for the CDR3 is TGTGCCAGCAGCTCCCCAAGGACAGGGGAACACGAGCAGTACTTC. Protein: CASSSPRTGEHEQYF.

The J gene is TRBJ1-3, the V gene TRBV18, with D uncertain. The germline gives CDR1 KGHSH, CDR2 LQKENI. The CDR3 has 15 residues. V was clipped by 2 bases and J by 0 bases, with 8 bases between them. The CDR3 DNA reads TGTGCCAGCTCACCATCTATAATCTCTGGAAACACCATATATTTT. As protein: CASSPSIISGNTIYF.

This clonotype turned up a few times. V gene TRBV7-9 combines with J gene TRBJ2-7; unclear D gene. Trimming pared 5 bases from V and 3 bases from J, leaving 14 bases between. Germline CDR1 SEHNR, CDR2 FQNEAQ (reference sequence). The length of the CDR3 is 14 residues. As DNA, the CDR3 is TGTGCCAGCAGCGACGATCCCTACAGCTACGAGCAGTACTTC. Protein: CASSDDPYSYEQYF.

This rearrangement joins TRBV3-1 to TRBJ2-5; D may correspond to TRBD1 or TRBD2 (5 bases each). This CDR3 is 15 amino acids long. V lost 1 base and J 5 bases, leaving 14 bases between the germline ends. Germline CDR1 is LGHDT and CDR2 is YNNKEL (reference sequence). CDR3 amino acids: CASSQGTGPAETQYF. CDR3 coding DNA: TGTGCCAGCAGCCAAGGGACGGGACCGGCCGAGACCCAGTACTTC.

This clonotype was seen more than once but under ten times. This rearrangement joins TRBV10-3 to TRBJ1-1, with 8 positions matching TRBD1. The V segment lost 6 bases and the J segment 5 bases; nucleotides outside the gene matches: 8. The CDR3 runs to 14 residues. Germline V gene sequence: CDR1 ENHRY, CDR2 SYGVKD. CDR3 sequence reads: CAISEQQGVTEAFF. The CDR3 DNA sequence: TGTGCCATCAGCGAACAACAGGGGGTGACTGAAGCTTTCTTT.

This clonotype was observed a handful of times. V is TRBV2 and J is TRBJ1-1; weak D call: TRBD1 (5 bases). Germline V gives CDR1 SNHLY, CDR2 FYNNEI. Trimming left V 5 bases short and J 3 bases short, with 28 bases between. The CDR3 loop spans 19 amino acids. The CDR3, as DNA: TGTGCCAGCAGTACTCAAGATTACGCGACAGCCGGAGGTCACACTGAAGCTTTCTTT. Amino acids: CASSTQDYATAGGHTEAFF.

This chain links TRBV28 with TRBJ2-2; D is ambiguous. V was shortened by 7 bases and J by 1 base, with 7 bases between the two germline ends. CDR3 size: 13 residues. The V gene's germline CDR1 is MDHEN and CDR2 SYDVKM. The CDR3 bases are TGTGCCAGCATAAAGGGGAACACCGGGGAGCTGTTTTTT. Its protein product is CASIKGNTGELFF.

The sample holds many counts of this clonotype. The chain has TRBV7-9 and TRBJ2-5; weak D call: TRBD2 (5 bases). The J call may be faulty, since TRBJ2-7 better matches the DNA end. The CDR3 contains 11 residues. Germline V gene sequence: CDR1 SEHNR, CDR2 FQNEAQ (reference sequence). The CDR3 nucleotides read TGTGCCAGCAGCCACGGAGGCGAGCAGTACTTC. This codes for CASSHGGEQYF.

This clonotype has more than one count but fewer than ten. The chain carries TRBV6-6 and TRBJ2-1; a possible D gene is TRBD2 (6 bases). CDR3 size: 17 residues. V gave up 6 bases and J gave up 0 bases, with 18 bases separating them. Germline V gene lookup returns CDR1 MNHNY and CDR2 SVGAGI (reference sequence). The CDR3, as DNA: TGTGCCAGCAGGCGTACTAGCATTCAAACCTCCTACAATGAGCAGTTCTTC. This encodes CASRRTSIQTSYNEQFF.

This clonotype was observed a handful of times. The chain recombines TRBV7-9 with TRBJ2-5; TRBD2 might be the D (7 bases). The J call is doubtful: the DNA matches TRBJ2-1 better. Germline V gene lookup returns CDR1 SEHNR and CDR2 FQNEAQ (reference sequence). This CDR3 has 13 residues. DNA for the CDR3: TGTGCCAGCAGCTTAGCGGGGGGGCCGGTGCAGTTCTTC. Translated: CASSLAGGPVQFF.

In its sample, this clonotype was seen a few times. J is TRBJ2-5 and V is TRBV4-1; D may correspond to TRBD1 or TRBD2 (5 bases each). The J call is uncertain, as TRBJ2-7 better fits the DNA end. From germline, CDR1 is MGHRA and CDR2 YSYEKL. CDR3 length equals 16 residues. CDR3 loop: CASSQDRGWGRYEQYF. The CDR3 DNA follows: TGCGCCAGCAGCCAAGATCGGGGCTGGGGCCGTTACGAGCAGTACTTC.

The chain is built from TRBV20-1 and TRBJ2-7, with TRBD2 as a possible D gene (5 bases). Germline CDR1 DFQATT, CDR2 SNEGSKA (reference sequence). This CDR3 comprises 13 residues. V was clipped by 4 bases and J by 3 bases, with 13 bases between them. The CDR3 nucleotides are TGCAGTGCTAAGAATAGCGTGGACTACGAGCAGTACTTC. Amino acid sequence: CSAKNSVDYEQYF.

J is TRBJ2-5 and V is TRBV5-1, with no clear D. Germline CDR1 SGHRS, CDR2 YFSETQ. The germline V and J ends were trimmed by 2 bases and 0 bases, with 8 bases remaining between them. The CDR3 runs to 14 residues. CDR3 sequence (DNA): TGCGCCAGCAGCTTTCGGCCTTACCAAGAGACCCAGTACTTC. It yields the protein CASSFRPYQETQYF.

The rearrangement joins TRBV20-1 to TRBJ2-1; 10 bases line up with TRBD1. Trimming cost V 5 bases and J 7 bases; bases outside gene matches: 8. The V gene's germline CDR1 is DFQATT and CDR2 SNEGSKA (reference sequence). The CDR3 loop spans 14 amino acids. The CDR3 spells CSALDRGGRNEQFF. The CDR3 bases are TGCAGTGCTTTGGACAGGGGGGGCAGGAATGAGCAGTTCTTC.

Concerning this clonotype: No conserved phenylalanine or tryptophan ends this CDR3, so it is likely a read error. The chain recombines TRBV7-8 with TRBJ2-7, with no clear D. This CDR3 has 14 residues. V was clipped by 8 bases and J by 0 bases, with 14 bases between them. Germline-derived CDR1 and CDR2 are SGHVS and FQNEAQ. In DNA form, the CDR3 reads TGTGCCAGCGGCTCCCACGGCGTCTCCTACGAGCAGTACTTG. Its translation: CASGSHGVSYEQYL.

This clonotype was seen many times. The chain employs TRBV25-1 and TRBJ2-2; 7 nucleotides line up with TRBD1. The CDR3 loop spans 14 amino acids. CDR1 is MGHDK and CDR2 is SYGVNS in the germline V gene. V gave up 5 bases and J gave up 5 bases; unmatched junction bases: 5. CDR3 region: CASSYRGDTGELFF. Written as DNA, the CDR3 is TGTGCCAGCAGTTACAGGGGAGATACCGGGGAGCTGTTTTTT.

The chain uses TRBV20-1 and TRBJ2-5; D may be TRBD2 (8 bases). The CDR3 runs 14 residues. Germline CDR1 DFQATT, CDR2 SNEGSKA (reference sequence). Trimming stripped 6 bases from V and 3 bases from J, with 17 bases between. The CDR3 sequence is CSAVAGQNKETQYF. The CDR3 DNA sequence: TGCAGTGCGGTAGCGGGACAGAATAAAGAGACCCAGTACTTC.

This clonotype appeared a few times. This could be a read error, since a much larger clone is one nucleotide away. The rearrangement links TRBV7-3 to TRBJ2-7, with TRBD1 matching over 9 bases. Looked up from germline, CDR1 is SGHTA and CDR2 is FQGTGA. The CDR3 covers 16 residues. CDR3 region: CVSIPHPGQGTYEQYF. For the CDR3, the DNA is TGTGTCAGCATCCCCCACCCGGGACAGGGCACCTACGAGCAGTACTTC.